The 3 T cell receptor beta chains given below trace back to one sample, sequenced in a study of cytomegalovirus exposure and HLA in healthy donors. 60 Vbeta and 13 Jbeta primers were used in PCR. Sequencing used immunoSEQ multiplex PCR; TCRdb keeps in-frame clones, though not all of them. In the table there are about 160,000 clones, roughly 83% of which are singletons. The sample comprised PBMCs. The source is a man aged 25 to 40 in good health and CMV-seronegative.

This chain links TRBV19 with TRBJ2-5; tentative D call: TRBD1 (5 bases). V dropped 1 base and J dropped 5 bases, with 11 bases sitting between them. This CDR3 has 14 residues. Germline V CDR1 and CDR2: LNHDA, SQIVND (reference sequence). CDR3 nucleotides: TGTGCCAGTAGTATAGGCACGCCAGGGGAGACCCAGTACTTC. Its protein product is CASSIGTPGETQYF. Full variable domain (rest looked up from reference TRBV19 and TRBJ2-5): DGGITQSPKYLFRKEGQNVTLSCEQNLNHDAMYWYRQDPGQGLRLIYYSQIVNDFQKGDIAEGYSVSREKKESFPLTVTSAQKNPTAFYLCASSIGTPGETQYFGPGTRLLVL.

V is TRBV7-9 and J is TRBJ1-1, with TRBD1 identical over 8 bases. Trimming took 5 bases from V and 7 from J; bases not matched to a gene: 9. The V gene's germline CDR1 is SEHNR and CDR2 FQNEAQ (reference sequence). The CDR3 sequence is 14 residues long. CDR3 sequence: CASSLDRALSEAFF. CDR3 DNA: TGTGCCAGCAGCCTGGACAGGGCCCTAAGTGAAGCTTTCTTT. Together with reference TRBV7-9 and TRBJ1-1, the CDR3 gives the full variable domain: DTGVSQNPRHKITKRGQNVTFRCDPISEHNRLYWYRQTLGQGPEFLTYFQNEAQLEKSRLLSDRFSAERPKGSFSTLEIQRTEQGDSAMYLCASSLDRALSEAFFGQGTRLTVV.

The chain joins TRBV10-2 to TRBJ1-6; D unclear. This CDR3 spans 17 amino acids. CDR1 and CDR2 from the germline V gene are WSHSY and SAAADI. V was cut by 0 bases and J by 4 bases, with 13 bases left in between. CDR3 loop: CASSESRQMEYNSPLHF. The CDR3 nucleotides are TGCGCCAGCAGTGAGTCTCGCCAGATGGAGTATAATTCACCCCTCCACTTT.